This TCR beta chain was documented in a study of shared T cell receptors in the human thymus. V lost 5 bases and J lost 7, with 15 bases in between. This CDR3 region has 14 residues. Germline V gene sequence: CDR1 MDHEN, CDR2 SYDVKM. The protocol was immunoSEQ multiplex PCR, while the TCRdb copy is restricted to in-frame clones and leaves out a portion. The repertoire holds hundreds of thousands of clones, with 70% to 90% as singletons. In addition, the sample was reused for a study of human thymus T cells. From that report: Infants served as donors; they were healthy and Finnish and were having corrective surgery for congenital heart defects. During corrective heart surgery, resections were taken, and the thymus tissue came from them. Gene usage (both V and J) appeared biased in thymic and blood repertoires.

Sequencing was done on a sample of thymocytes. The receptor was isolated from a boy younger than two with a congenital heart defect. This sequence joins TRBV28 and TRBJ1-5; perhaps TRBD1 as D (6 bases). This chain's CDR3 is CASSRGRGGQPQHF. The CDR3 DNA reads as TGTGCCAGCAGTCGGGGCAGGGGTGGCCAGCCCCAGCATTTT.